The rows below give T cell receptor beta chains drawn from one sample of a study of shared clonotypes between healthy human individuals. Assay used: immunoSEQ multiplex PCR; TCRdb lists only in-frame clones, some missing. The table lists hundreds of thousands of clones, roughly three quarters of them singletons. Material: PBMCs. The origin of the receptors is a woman between 40 and 55 years old in good health. Some clones in this sample may be carry-over from other donors' samples. Each CDR3 is given without its conserved first and last residue. D genes are given only for firm matches. Not all rows give a size; the values are once, few, many and, for expanded clones, a class.

8	.	TRBV20-1	TRBJ2-1	.	SASFNEQF
13	.	TRBV7-6	TRBJ1-4	TRBD1	ASSADRSHAEKLF
13	.	TRBV18	TRBJ1-2	.	ASSPSGQLDYGYT
11	once	TRBV6-1	TRBJ1-1	.	ASRYQGNTEAF
15	.	TRBV19	TRBJ1-1	.	ASSTSGYRDGKNEAF
13	.	TRBV18	TRBJ2-5	.	ASSAVGYRQETQY
11	.	TRBV7-3	TRBJ1-1	.	ASSLRGEVEAF
13	.	TRBV6-1	TRBJ1-1	TRBD1	ASSLETGRGTEAF
12	.	TRBV28	TRBJ2-2	.	ASSRPSGTGELF
11	.	TRBV19	TRBJ2-5	.	ASSISKQETQY
11	.	TRBV2	TRBJ2-2	.	ASSREDTGELF
17	once	TRBV7-9	TRBJ2-6	TRBD1	ASSPGPGQGTTGANVLT
12	.	TRBV7-2	TRBJ2-7	.	ASSLQRNSYEQY
11	.	TRBV30	TRBJ2-1	.	AWSLGWVGEQF
11	.	TRBV2	TRBJ2-7	TRBD2	ASREGQGREQY
12	.	TRBV2	TRBJ2-3	TRBD1	ASSGGTGRDTQY
12	.	TRBV28	TRBJ2-7	TRBD1	ASKGAQGSYEQY
15	once	TRBV29-1	TRBJ1-2	TRBD1	SVHRRDSSLANYGYT
7	.	TRBV7-2	TRBJ2-7	.	ASGYEQY
19	.	TRBV5-1	TRBJ2-3	TRBD2	ASSLMGPGLGLSGISVTQY